This TCR beta chain was identified in a study of CXCR3-negative and CXCR3-positive naive CD8 T cells. Remarks on this clonotype: Its matching antigen is unknown.

The CDR3 runs to 15 residues. Study results and limitations: TRB CDR3 hydrophobicity was greater in CXCR3-positive naive cells than in CXCR3-negative naive cells.

The authors gated naive CD8+ T cells as CD45RO-CCR7+CD27+CD95-. The authors made the TRB cDNA libraries by 5' RACE using UMI labels. TCRdb reworked the 5' RACE reads into one entry per CDR3 protein, no DNA. The table for this sample gives tens of thousands of distinct CDR3 sequences. Sequenced sample: naive CXCR3+ CD8+ T cells from blood. The sample's subset: CD45RO-CCR7+CD27+CD95- naive CD8+ T cells expressing CXCR3 (TNR3+). V and J are TRBV12-3 or TRBV12-4 and TRBJ1-5. The TCR comes from a human donor in good health. Some clones in this sample may be carry-over from other donors' samples. The CDR3 spells CASSFMGGLNQPQHF.